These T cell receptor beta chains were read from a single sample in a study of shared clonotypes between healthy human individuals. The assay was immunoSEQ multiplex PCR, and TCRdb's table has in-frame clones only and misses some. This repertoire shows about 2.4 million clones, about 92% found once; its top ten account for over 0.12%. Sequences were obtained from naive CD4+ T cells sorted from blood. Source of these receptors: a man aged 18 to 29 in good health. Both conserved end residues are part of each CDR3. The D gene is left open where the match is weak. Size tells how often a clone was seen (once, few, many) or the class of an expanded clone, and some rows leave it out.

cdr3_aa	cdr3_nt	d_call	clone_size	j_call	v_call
CAWNKVLDEKLFF	TGTGCCTGGAATAAGGTCCTAGATGAAAAACTGTTTTTT	-	-	TRBJ1-4	TRBV30
CASSITSGRSDTQYF	TGTGCCAGCAGCATTACTAGCGGGAGGTCCGATACGCAGTATTTT	TRBD2	once	TRBJ2-3	TRBV5-6
CASTATVTANTEAFF	TGTGCCAGCACCGCCACCGTGACAGCTAACACTGAAGCTTTCTTT	-	-	TRBJ1-1	TRBV2
CASSLGGGQDYEQYF	TGCGCCAGCAGCTTGGGAGGGGGACAGGACTACGAGCAGTACTTC	TRBD1	-	TRBJ2-7	TRBV5-1
CAWSAGGGQPQHF	TGTGCCTGGAGTGCCGGAGGGGGACAGCCCCAGCATTTT	-	-	TRBJ1-5	TRBV30
CASSLSLASRTNEQFF	TGTGCCAGCAGTTTATCCCTAGCGTCACGCACCAATGAGCAGTTCTTC	-	-	TRBJ2-1	TRBV27
CASSLDIGSYEQYF	TGCGCCAGCAGCTTGGACATAGGCTCCTACGAGCAGTACTTC	-	once	TRBJ2-7	TRBV5-1
CASSGASGGLKQFF	TGTGCCAGCAGTGGTGCTAGCGGGGGGTTAAAGCAGTTCTTC	TRBD2	-	TRBJ2-1	TRBV2
CASSYGGAGGYTF	TGTGCCAGCAGTTACGGGGGAGCGGGGGGCTACACCTTC	-	-	TRBJ1-2	TRBV6-6
CASSAWTGGSNQPQHF	TGTGCCAGCAGTGCATGGACAGGGGGTAGCAATCAGCCCCAGCATTTT	TRBD1	-	TRBJ1-5	TRBV2
CASSREQGGGYTF	TGTGCCAGCAGCCGAGAACAGGGGGGTGGCTACACCTTC	TRBD1	once	TRBJ1-2	TRBV5-6
CSAKGNGELFF	TGCAGTGCTAAAGGGAACGGGGAGCTGTTTTTT	-	-	TRBJ2-2	TRBV20-1
CASSISPGDSYEQYF	TGCGCCAGCAGTATATCCCCCGGGGACTCCTACGAGCAGTACTTC	-	once	TRBJ2-7	TRBV5-1
CASSWGDLGGSPLHF	TGCGCCAGCAGCTGGGGGGACTTAGGAGGGTCACCCCTCCACTTT	-	-	TRBJ1-6	TRBV5-1
CAWSVRTDRVRGNTF	TGTGCCTGGAGTGTCCGGACAGACAGGGTTCGGGGAAACACCTTC	TRBD1	-	TRBJ1-2	TRBV30
CASGLVIASRSGDTEAFF	TGTGCTAGTGGTTTGGTGATTGCCTCGCGCAGCGGGGACACTGAAGCTTTCTTT	-	-	TRBJ1-1	TRBV12-5
CASSPRQGWTTEAFF	TGTGCCAGCAGTCCAAGACAGGGATGGACCACTGAAGCTTTCTTT	TRBD1	-	TRBJ1-1	TRBV27
CASSLIPGLAYNPSTDTQYF	TGTGCCAGCAGCTTAATCCCGGGACTAGCGTACAACCCTAGCACAGATACGCAGTATTTT	TRBD2	-	TRBJ2-3	TRBV7-3
CAISLGMGNSPLHF	TGTGCCATCAGTCTGGGAATGGGTAATTCACCCCTCCACTTT	-	once	TRBJ1-6	TRBV10-3
CASSRRTGTSEYNEQFF	TGCGCCAGCAGCCGAAGAACCGGGACTAGCGAGTACAATGAGCAGTTCTTC	TRBD2	-	TRBJ2-1	TRBV10-1
CASSPPGQPNTEAFF	TGTGCCAGCAGCCCTCCGGGACAGCCGAACACTGAAGCTTTCTTT	TRBD1	once	TRBJ1-1	TRBV5-5
CASSHRNYGYTF	TGTGCCAGCAGTCACCGGAACTATGGCTACACCTTC	-	-	TRBJ1-2	TRBV6-5
CASSPWLAGAGFEDTQYF	TGTGCCAGCAGCCCCTGGCTAGCGGGCGCGGGGTTTGAGGATACGCAGTATTTT	TRBD2	-	TRBJ2-3	TRBV9
CAATSGSSYEQYF	TGTGCCGCAACTAGCGGGAGCTCCTACGAGCAGTACTTC	TRBD2	-	TRBJ2-7	TRBV30
CASSQGLSYEQYF	TGTGCCAGCAGTCAAGGGTTGAGCTACGAGCAGTACTTC	-	-	TRBJ2-7	TRBV6-5
CASSLDRVGQNEQYF	TGTGCCAGCAGCTTAGATCGAGTAGGGCAGAACGAGCAGTACTTC	-	-	TRBJ2-7	TRBV11-2
CASSPSGGLNTEAFF	TGCGCCAGCAGCCCCTCGGGGGGGCTTAACACTGAAGCTTTCTTT	-	-	TRBJ1-1	TRBV5-1
CASSEAPSNQPQHF	TGTGCCAGCAGTGAAGCTCCCAGTAATCAGCCCCAGCATTTT	-	-	TRBJ1-5	TRBV6-1
CASSEAGNNSPLHF	TGTGCCAGCAGTGAAGCAGGGAACAATTCACCCCTCCACTTT	-	-	TRBJ1-6	TRBV6-1
CASSFSPGGTEAFF	TGCGCCAGCAGTTTTTCGCCAGGGGGCACTGAAGCTTTCTTT	TRBD1	-	TRBJ1-1	TRBV5-1
CASSLGLMNTEAFF	TGTGCCAGCAGCTTGGGGCTGATGAACACTGAAGCTTTCTTT	-	-	TRBJ1-1	TRBV5-5
CASSHRTSGDNEQFF	TGTGCCAGCAGTCATAGGACTAGCGGGGACAATGAGCAGTTCTTC	TRBD2	-	TRBJ2-1	TRBV11-3
CASSTDRGDQPQHF	TGTGCCAGCAGCACCGACAGGGGTGATCAGCCCCAGCATTTT	TRBD1	-	TRBJ1-5	TRBV7-9
CASSPGSGAAKNIQYF	TGTGCCAGCTCACCCGGATCGGGAGCGGCCAAAAACATTCAGTACTTC	-	-	TRBJ2-4	TRBV18
CASSPNFGPYNEQFF	TGCGCCAGCAGCCCTAACTTTGGACCGTACAATGAGCAGTTCTTC	-	-	TRBJ2-1	TRBV4-3
CASSSTPGRQPQHF	TGTGCCAGCAGTTCCACCCCAGGGCGACAGCCCCAGCATTTT	-	-	TRBJ1-5	TRBV28
CASSKGLADTDTQYF	TGTGCCAGCAGTAAAGGACTGGCGGACACAGATACGCAGTATTTT	-	-	TRBJ2-3	TRBV2
CASSPLAGVTNEQFF	TGCGCCAGCAGCCCACTAGCGGGAGTCACAAATGAGCAGTTCTTC	TRBD2	-	TRBJ2-1	TRBV4-1